The present TCR beta chain was sequenced within a study of cytomegalovirus exposure and HLA in healthy donors. PCR employed 60 Vbeta and 13 Jbeta primers. Method: immunoSEQ multiplex PCR; TCRdb's copy keeps in-frame clones and lacks some. This sample yields roughly 150,000 clones, of which 70% to 90% are seen a single time; 2% to 2.5% belongs to the top ten. Trimming cost V 5 bases and J 1 base; bases outside gene matches: 12. From germline, CDR1 is SEHNR and CDR2 FQNEAQ (reference sequence). This CDR3 has 17 residues. The receptor was derived from a woman aged 18-29 years in good health and CMV-seronegative. The gene calls are TRBV7-9 and TRBJ2-3, with 7 bases aligning to TRBD2. Input material: PBMCs. This CDR3 is CASSTLGRGTGTDTQYF. Here the CDR3 DNA reads TGTGCCAGCAGCACACTAGGGCGGGGGACGGGCACAGATACGCAGTATTTT.